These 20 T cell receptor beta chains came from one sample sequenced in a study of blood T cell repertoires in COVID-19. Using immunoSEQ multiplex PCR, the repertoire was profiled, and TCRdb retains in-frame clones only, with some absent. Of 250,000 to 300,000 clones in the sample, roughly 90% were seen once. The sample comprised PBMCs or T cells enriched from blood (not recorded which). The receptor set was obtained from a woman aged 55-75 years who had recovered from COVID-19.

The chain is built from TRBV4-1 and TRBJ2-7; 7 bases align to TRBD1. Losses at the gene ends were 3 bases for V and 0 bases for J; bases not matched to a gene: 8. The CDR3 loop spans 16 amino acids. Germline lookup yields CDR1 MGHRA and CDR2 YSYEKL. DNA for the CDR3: TGCGCCAGCAGCCAGGAAGTGACAGGGAGCTCCTACGAGCAGTACTTC. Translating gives CASSQEVTGSSYEQYF.

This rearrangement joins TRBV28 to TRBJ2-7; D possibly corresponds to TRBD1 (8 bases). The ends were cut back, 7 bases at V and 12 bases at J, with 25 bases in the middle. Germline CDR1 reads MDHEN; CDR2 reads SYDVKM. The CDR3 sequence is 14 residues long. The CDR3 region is CASNPGQGQGRGYF. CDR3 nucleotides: TGTGCCAGCAATCCCGGACAGGGTCAAGGGAGGGGGTACTTC.

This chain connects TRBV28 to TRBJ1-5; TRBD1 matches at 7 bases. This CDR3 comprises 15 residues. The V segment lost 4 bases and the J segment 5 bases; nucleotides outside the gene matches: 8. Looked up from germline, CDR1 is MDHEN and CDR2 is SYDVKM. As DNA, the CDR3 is TGTGCCAGCAGTTCCCGGGACAGCCGCCATCAGCCCCAGCATTTT. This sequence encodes CASSSRDSRHQPQHF.

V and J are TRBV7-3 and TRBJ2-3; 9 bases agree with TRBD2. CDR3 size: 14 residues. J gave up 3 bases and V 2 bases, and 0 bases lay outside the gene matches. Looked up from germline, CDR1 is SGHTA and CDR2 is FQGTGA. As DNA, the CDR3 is TGTGCCAGCAGCTTAGGACTAGCGACAGATACGCAGTATTTT. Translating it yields CASSLGLATDTQYF.

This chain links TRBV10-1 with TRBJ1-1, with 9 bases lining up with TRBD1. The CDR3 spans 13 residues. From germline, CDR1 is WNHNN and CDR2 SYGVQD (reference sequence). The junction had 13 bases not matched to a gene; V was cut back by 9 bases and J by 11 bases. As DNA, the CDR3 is TGCGCCAGTAGGGACAGGGAATCGGGTGACGCTTTCTTT. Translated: CASRDRESGDAFF.

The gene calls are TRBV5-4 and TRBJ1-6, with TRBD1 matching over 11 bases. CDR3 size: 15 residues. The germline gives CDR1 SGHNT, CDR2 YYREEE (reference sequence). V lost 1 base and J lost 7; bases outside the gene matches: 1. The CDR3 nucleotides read TGTGCCAGCAGCTTGAGGACAGGGGGCAATTCACCCCTCCACTTT. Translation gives CASSLRTGGNSPLHF. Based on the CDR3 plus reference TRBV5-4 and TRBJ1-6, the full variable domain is ETGVTQSPTHLIKTRGQQVTLRCSSQSGHNTVSWYQQALGQGPQFIFQYYREEENGRGNFPPRFSGLQFPNYSSELNVNALELDDSALYLCASSLRTGGNSPLHFGNGTRLTVT.

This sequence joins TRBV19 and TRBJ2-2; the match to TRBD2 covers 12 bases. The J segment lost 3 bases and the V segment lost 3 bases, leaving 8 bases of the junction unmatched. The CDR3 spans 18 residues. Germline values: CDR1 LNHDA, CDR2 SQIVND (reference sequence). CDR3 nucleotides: TGTGCCAGTAGTATGCAACTAGCGGGAGGAGGGGACACCGGGGAGCTGTTTTTT. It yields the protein CASSMQLAGGGDTGELFF.

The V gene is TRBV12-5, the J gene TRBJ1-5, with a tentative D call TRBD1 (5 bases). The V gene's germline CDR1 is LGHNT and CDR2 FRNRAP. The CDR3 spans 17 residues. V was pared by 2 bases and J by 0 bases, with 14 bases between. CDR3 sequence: CASGLYLGGVSNQPQHF. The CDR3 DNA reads TGTGCTAGTGGTTTGTATCTTGGGGGGGTTAGCAATCAGCCCCAGCATTTT.

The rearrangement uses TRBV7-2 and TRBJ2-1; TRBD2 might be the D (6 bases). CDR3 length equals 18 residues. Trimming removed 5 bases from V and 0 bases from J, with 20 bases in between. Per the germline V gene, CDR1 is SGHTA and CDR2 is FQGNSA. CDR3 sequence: CASSTPARGPSSYNEQFF. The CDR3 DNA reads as TGTGCCAGCAGCACACCGGCGCGGGGCCCAAGCTCCTACAATGAGCAGTTCTTC.

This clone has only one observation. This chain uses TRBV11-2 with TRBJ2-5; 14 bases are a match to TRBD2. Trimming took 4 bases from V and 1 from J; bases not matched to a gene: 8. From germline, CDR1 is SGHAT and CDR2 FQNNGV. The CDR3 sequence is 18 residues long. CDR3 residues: CASSSIGLAGGGQETQYF. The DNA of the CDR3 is TGTGCCAGCAGCTCGATAGGACTAGCGGGGGGCGGCCAAGAGACCCAGTACTTC.

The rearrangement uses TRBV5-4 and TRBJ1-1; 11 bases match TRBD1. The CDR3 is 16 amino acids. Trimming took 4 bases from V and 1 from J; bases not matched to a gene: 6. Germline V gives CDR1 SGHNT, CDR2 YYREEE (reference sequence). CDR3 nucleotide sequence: TGTGCCAGCAGCCCGCGGACAGGGGGCTGGAACACTGAAGCTTTCTTT. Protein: CASSPRTGGWNTEAFF.

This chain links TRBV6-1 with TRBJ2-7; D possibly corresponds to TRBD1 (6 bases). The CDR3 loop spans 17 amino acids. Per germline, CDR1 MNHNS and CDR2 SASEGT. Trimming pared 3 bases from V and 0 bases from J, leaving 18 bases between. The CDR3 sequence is CASSDPFWDTSSYEQYF. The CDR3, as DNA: TGTGCCAGCAGTGACCCGTTCTGGGACACGAGCTCCTACGAGCAGTACTTC.

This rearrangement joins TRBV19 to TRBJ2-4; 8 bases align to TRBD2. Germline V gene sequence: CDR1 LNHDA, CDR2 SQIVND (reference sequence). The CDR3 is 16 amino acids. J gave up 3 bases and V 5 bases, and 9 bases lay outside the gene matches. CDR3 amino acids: CASSDGRVIVKNIQYF. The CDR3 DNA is TGTGCCAGTAGTGACGGGAGGGTCATCGTCAAAAACATTCAGTACTTC.

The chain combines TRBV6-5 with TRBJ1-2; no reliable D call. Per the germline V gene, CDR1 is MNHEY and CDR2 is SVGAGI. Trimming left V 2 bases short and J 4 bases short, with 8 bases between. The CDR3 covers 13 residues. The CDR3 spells CASSYQFGYGYTF. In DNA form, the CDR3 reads TGTGCCAGCAGTTACCAATTCGGCTATGGCTACACCTTC.

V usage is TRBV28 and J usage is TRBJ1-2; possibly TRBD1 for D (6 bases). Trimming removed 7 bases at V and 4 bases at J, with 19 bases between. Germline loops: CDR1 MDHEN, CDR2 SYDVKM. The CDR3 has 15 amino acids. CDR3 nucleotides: TGTGCCAGCACCATAAGCCTGGGACAAGGCTATGGCTACACCTTC. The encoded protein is CASTISLGQGYGYTF.

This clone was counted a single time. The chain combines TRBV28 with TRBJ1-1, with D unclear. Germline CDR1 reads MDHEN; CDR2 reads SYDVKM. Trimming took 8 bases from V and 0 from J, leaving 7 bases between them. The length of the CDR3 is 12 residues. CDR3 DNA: TGTGCCAGCGGCAGTCTGAACACTGAAGCTTTCTTT. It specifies CASGSLNTEAFF.

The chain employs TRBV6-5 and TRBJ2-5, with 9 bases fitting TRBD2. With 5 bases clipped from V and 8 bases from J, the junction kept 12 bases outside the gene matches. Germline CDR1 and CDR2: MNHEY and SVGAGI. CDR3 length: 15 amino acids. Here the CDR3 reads CASSRPPGLASTQYF. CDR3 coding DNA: TGTGCCAGCAGTCGACCTCCGGGACTAGCATCAACCCAGTACTTC.

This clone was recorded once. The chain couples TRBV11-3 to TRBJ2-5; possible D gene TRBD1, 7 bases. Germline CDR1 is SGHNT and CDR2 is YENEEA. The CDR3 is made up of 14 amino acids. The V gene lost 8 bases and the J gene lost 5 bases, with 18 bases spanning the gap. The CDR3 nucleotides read TGTGCCAGCCGGAGACAGGGAGGTCAGGAGACCCAGTACTTC. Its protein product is CASRRQGGQETQYF.

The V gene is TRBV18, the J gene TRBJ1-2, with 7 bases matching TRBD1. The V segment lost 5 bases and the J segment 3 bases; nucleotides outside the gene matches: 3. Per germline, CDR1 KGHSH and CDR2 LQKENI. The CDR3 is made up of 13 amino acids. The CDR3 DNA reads TGTGCCAGCTCATCCGGGACAGACTATGGCTACACCTTC. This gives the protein CASSSGTDYGYTF. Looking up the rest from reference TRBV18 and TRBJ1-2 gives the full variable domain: NAGVMQNPRHLVRRRGQEARLRCSPMKGHSHVYWYRQLPEEGLKFMVYLQKENIIDESGMPKERFSAEFPKEGPSILRIQQVVRGDSAAYFCASSSGTDYGYTFGSGTRLTVV.

Written as DNA, the CDR3 is TGCGCCAGCAGCCAAAGGCTATCAGGGCTCAACCAGCCCCAGCATTTT. Residues: CASSQRLSGLNQPQHF. The J gene is TRBJ1-5, the V gene TRBV4-1, with a tentative D call TRBD1 (5 bases). Germline-derived CDR1 and CDR2 are MGHRA and YSYEKL. The CDR3 sequence is 16 residues long. V lost 2 bases and J 7 bases, leaving 18 bases between the germline ends.